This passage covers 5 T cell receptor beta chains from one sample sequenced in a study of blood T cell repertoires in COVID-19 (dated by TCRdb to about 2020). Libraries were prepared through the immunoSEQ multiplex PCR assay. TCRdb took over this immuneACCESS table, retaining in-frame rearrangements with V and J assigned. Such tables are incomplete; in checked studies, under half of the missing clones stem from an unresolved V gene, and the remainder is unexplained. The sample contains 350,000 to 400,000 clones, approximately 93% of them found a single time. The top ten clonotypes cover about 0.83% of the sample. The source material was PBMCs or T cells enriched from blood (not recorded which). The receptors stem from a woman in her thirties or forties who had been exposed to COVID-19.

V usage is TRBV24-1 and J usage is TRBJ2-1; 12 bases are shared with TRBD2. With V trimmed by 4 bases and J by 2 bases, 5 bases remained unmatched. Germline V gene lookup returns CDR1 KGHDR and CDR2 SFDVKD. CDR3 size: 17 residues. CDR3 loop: CATSDSGLAGAYNEQFF. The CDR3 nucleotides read TGTGCCACCAGTGACTCGGGACTAGCGGGCGCCTACAATGAGCAGTTCTTC.

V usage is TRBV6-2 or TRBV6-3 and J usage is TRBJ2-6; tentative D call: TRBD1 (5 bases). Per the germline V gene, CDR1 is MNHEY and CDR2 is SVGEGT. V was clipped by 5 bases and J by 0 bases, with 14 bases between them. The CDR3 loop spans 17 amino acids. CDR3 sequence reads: CASSKMITGSGANVLTF. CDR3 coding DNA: TGTGCCAGCAGTAAAATGATAACAGGCTCTGGGGCCAACGTCCTGACTTTC.

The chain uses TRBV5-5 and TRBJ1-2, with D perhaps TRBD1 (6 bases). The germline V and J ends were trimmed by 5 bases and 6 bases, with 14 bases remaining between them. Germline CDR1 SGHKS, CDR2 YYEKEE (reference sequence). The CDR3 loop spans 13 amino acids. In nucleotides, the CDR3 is TGTGCCAGCAGTCTACAGGGTATGGATGGCTACACCTTC. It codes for CASSLQGMDGYTF.

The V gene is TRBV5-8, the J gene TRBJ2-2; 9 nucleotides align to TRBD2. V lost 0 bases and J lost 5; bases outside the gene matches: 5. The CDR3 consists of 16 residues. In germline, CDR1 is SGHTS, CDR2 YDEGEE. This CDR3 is CASSLGSGRTTGELFF. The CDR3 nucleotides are TGTGCCAGCAGCTTGGGTAGCGGGAGAACGACCGGGGAGCTGTTTTTT.

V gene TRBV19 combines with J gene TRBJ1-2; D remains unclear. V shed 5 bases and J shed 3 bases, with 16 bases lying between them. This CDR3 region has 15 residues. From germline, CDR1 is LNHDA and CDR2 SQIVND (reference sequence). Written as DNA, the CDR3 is TGTGCCAGTAGTGGGAGGCAGGCCACGGACTATGGCTACACCTTC. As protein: CASSGRQATDYGYTF.